This TCR beta chain was sequenced for a study of cytomegalovirus exposure and HLA in healthy donors (dated by TCRdb to the late 2010s). Notes on the research overall: An earlier analysis of some 600 of the donors reported approximately 260 Gb of sequence data and 95 million to 120 million unique TCR beta sequences obtained from around 170 million T cells. Donor age, sex, ethnicity and CMV serostatus were compiled together with the repertoire data. Of the approximately 400 genotyped donors, 65% to 90% fell in the genetic ancestry cluster associated with self-reported Caucasian donors. Rather than drawing on any new phenotypic data, the later analysis identified candidate immune exposures from TCR beta sequences and the way those sequences occurred across donors. The study combined high-throughput TCR immunosequencing, statistical association of individual TCRs with disease status, and machine learning to predict cytomegalovirus infection status. HLA typing covered class I and class II loci at four-digit resolution. All discovery cohort repertoires had been generated using a single sequencing platform. To study patterns of TCR occurrence, a later analysis re-analyzed previously published TCR beta repertoires from around 700 donors and added high-resolution HLA genotyping. Typing coverage varied by locus: about 620-630 donors for A, B, C, DRB1 and DQB1; 500 to 550 for DQA1; nearly 610 for DPA1; around 450 for DPB1. Approximately 310 gigabases of sequencing data and 70 million to 85 million unique TCR sequences were included in an early release covering 550 to 800 HLA-typed donors. The study aimed to test whether cataloging public T cell receptors could reveal signatures of past pathogen exposure. The study used immunosequencing to profile the T cell repertoires of about 670 subjects and linked those repertoires to cytomegalovirus serostatus. Several DR-DQ haplotypes were handled as single units for association and clustering, since linkage in the cohort was strong. Along with the approximately 700-subject first cohort, a separate validation cohort of over 90 different subjects was used. On average, 235,054 unique TCR beta nucleotide sequences were sequenced per donor among 350 to 400 genotyped donors of the cohort, with around 19% of those sequences being non-productive. An earlier analysis of 587 of the donors applied high-throughput TCR beta sequencing to assess whether each TCR beta V gene segment acted as functional or pseudogenic. A later genetic analysis used genome-wide SNP genotypes for about 65% of the 666 donors, treating that subset as a discovery cohort.

Receptors were amplified or captured by the immunoSEQ multiplex PCR assay. For the multiplex PCR, a mixture combining 60 forward primers for TCR Vbeta segments and 13 reverse primers for TCR Jbeta segments was used. Amplification of the CDR3 region of rearranged TCR beta genes was performed with a multiplex PCR assay on genomic DNA. Amplified TCR beta libraries were sequenced as 87-base-pair reads on the Illumina HiSeq System. As for how the authors treated the data: A later analysis tallied around 87 million unique TCR beta chains across the 666 repertoires, and approximately 12 million of those chains were shared by two or more donors. Raw reads were error-corrected and collapsed into unique sequences with a nearest-neighbor algorithm that merged closely related sequences to remove PCR and sequencing errors. V, D and J gene segments were assigned by aligning CDR3 sequences to IMGT reference sequences. Each retained sequence needed at least a six-nucleotide match to both a V gene segment and a J gene segment. Rearrangements were classified as productive when the CDR3 lacked stop codons and remained in frame with V and J, and all other rearrangements were classified as non-productive. CDR3 was defined according to IMGT convention as the region running from the second conserved V-encoded cysteine to the conserved J-encoded phenylalanine. In an earlier analysis of around 540 of the donors, sequences lacking an unambiguous match to a single V gene segment were excluded. An earlier analysis of around 600 of the donors classified V segments as functional when productive rearrangements were above 56.7% and as segregating when the standard deviation between donors was above 5%. A statistical classification framework was developed to diagnose cytomegalovirus status using the catalog of TCR beta chain sequences. V and J gene assignment, in a later analysis, came from comparing TCR nucleotide sequences with IMGT/GENE-DB human TR gene sequences. A later analysis assigned CDR3 sequences and most-parsimonious VDJ recombination scenarios with the TCRdist pipeline. In a later analysis, each TCR beta chain was defined by its CDR3 amino acid sequence together with its V-gene family, and reads lacking a unique V-gene family were excluded. A later analysis removed 500 to 600 highly shared, low-generation-probability nucleotide sequences to deal with suspected cross-contamination and a sequencing artifact. In a later analysis, a clonal expansion index was calculated for each public chain from normalized within-repertoire ranks of inferred template counts. A later analysis computed generation probabilities with a VDJ recombination model fitted to out-of-frame rearrangements, and checked the results against IGoR. Hypergeometric tests were used in a later analysis to score TCR-TCR, TCR-HLA and TCR-CMV co-occurrence, with a repertoire-size bias correction applied to the TCR pairs. To estimate false discovery rates, a later analysis permuted the HLA or CMV assignments 20 times. In a later analysis, co-occurring TCRs were grouped using DBSCAN, with TCRdist sequence similarity added in when clustering inside HLA-allele-positive subsets. Co-occurrence clustering excluded repertoires with fewer than 30,000 or more than 120,000 public chains, plus five with anomalous nucleotide sharing. The clones in this table, taken by TCRdb from immuneACCESS, are in-frame only. Not every clone is retained; where verified, under half of the shortfall comes from an unresolved V gene, and the cause of the rest is unknown. That table furnishes V, J and clone size, whereas the DNA furnished D and trimming. In this sample the table shows around 130,000 clones, around 76% of which occur a single time. The biggest ten clones account for about 1.8% of the sample.

Overall results and qualifications from the work: Most TCR sequences were observed very rarely across donors, whereas some public TCRs were present in many individuals. Cytomegalovirus status was reported to be diagnosed by the classifier with high specificity and sensitivity in both the original and validation cohorts. A group of highly shared sequence variants was considered likely to be a technical artifact of the sequencing pipeline. Some IMGT-functional V segments, including TRBV6-2 and TRBV6-3, could not be told apart with the 87-base-pair reads, so those segments were excluded. A total of roughly 160 TCR beta chains were listed by the study as associated with cytomegalovirus. Compared with the 666-donor mean, donors in an Asian-associated ancestry cluster had fewer N-insertions in productive TCRs, according to a later genetic analysis. In an earlier analysis of under 600 of the donors, most TCR beta V segments were observed in productive rearrangements about 87% or about 30% of the time, broadly matching IMGT annotations. In a later analysis, several top co-occurrence clusters were reported to appear linked to parvovirus B19, influenza, CMV and Epstein-Barr virus. A further reported finding was that TCR beta sequences accurately predicted the HLA-A and HLA-B alleles for most subjects in the first cohort. The only immune exposure information available for the cohort was CMV serostatus. In a later genetic analysis, a missense DCLRE1C variant was associated with V-gene and J-gene trimming of TCR beta chains, and the association was replicated in an independent cohort. When HLA alleles, especially DR and DQ, strongly co-occurred, TCR associations were difficult to assign to individual alleles. Specific HLA alleles were associated with over 15,000 TCR beta sequences at a false discovery rate of 0.05 in a later analysis. Some 15 rarely observed V segments, including chromosome 9 orphons, were excluded from the earlier analysis of several hundred of the donors because counts were too low. It was suggested by the authors that the approach could potentially be generalized to other disease states and immunological phenotypes. Because HLA typing was unavailable for some donors at each locus, only the typed subset was used in association tests. In a later analysis, HLA-associated TCR beta chains showed more clonal expansion and lower generation probabilities than non-associated chains that were equally common. Presence/absence analyses assumed roughly uniform sequencing depth across donors, an assumption that may not hold. Linkage disequilibrium might explain the correlated functional status among segregating V segments, but an unknown experimental factor could not be ruled out. In this cohort, only TCR beta chains were sequenced, and detectable features were limited by the absence of alpha or paired-chain data. According to a later analysis, most CMV-associated TCR beta chains appeared to be HLA-restricted, and the HLA associations seemed to be driven largely by CMV exposure. In vitro tests confirmed that a few of the cytomegalovirus-associated TCR beta chains recognize cytomegalovirus antigens. According to a later analysis, TCR association rates differed among HLA loci, with DRB1 alleles showing the most associated TCRs and HLA-C alleles showing the fewest.

CDR1 and CDR2 were assigned from the germline V gene as MGHRA and YSYEKL. The CDR3 holds 18 amino acids from the cysteine to the phenylalanine. Of the read, only the CDR3 DNA is kept; its 54 bases are in frame from base 1. The V end loses 2 bases and the J end loses 0 bases, and a stretch of 20 bases separates them. The cohort was made up of approximately 670 healthy bone marrow donors. All cohort members were sampled while nominally healthy, although unrecorded immune exposures were likely present. The donor was CMV seronegative and belonged to the group of over 350 seronegative cohort members. Each donor provided a peripheral blood sample, and peripheral blood mononuclear cells were used for TCR beta sequencing. The Qiagen DNeasy Blood Extraction Kit was used to extract genomic DNA from the blood cell samples. This clone was counted a few times. The antigen it recognizes is unknown. Base-call qualities are not available, and no considerably larger clone is one nucleotide away.

The sample comprised PBMCs. This TCR was recovered from a woman aged 45 to 65 in good health and CMV-seronegative. The chain is made from TRBV4-1 and TRBJ2-7; TRBD2 is a possible D gene, resting on 6 matching bases. The sequenced DNA: TGCGCCAGCAGCCAAAGCGGGTCGACTAGTCGAAGCTCCTACGAGCAGTACTTC. It translates as CASSQSGSTSRSSYEQYF.